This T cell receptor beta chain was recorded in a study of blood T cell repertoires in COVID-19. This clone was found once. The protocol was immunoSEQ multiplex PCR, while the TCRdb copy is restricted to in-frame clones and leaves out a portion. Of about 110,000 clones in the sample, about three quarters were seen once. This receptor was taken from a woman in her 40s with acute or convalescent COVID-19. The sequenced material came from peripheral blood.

The CDR3 reads CSVETLAGGYNEQFF. As DNA, the CDR3 is TGCAGCGTTGAGACGCTAGCGGGGGGGTACAATGAGCAGTTCTTC. The V and J genes are TRBV29-1 and TRBJ2-1; 12 bases are a match to TRBD2. Germline-derived CDR1 and CDR2 are SQVTM and ANQGSEA. V lost 3 bases to trimming and J lost 4 bases; unmatched junction nucleotides: 4. The CDR3 sequence is 15 residues long.